The present T cell receptor beta chain was sequenced within a study of a mutant IDH1 vaccine in newly diagnosed glioma. Germline V gene lookup returns CDR1 SQVTM and CDR2 ANQGSEA. This CDR3 is 13 amino acids long. The ends were cut back, 2 bases at V and 4 bases at J, with 9 bases in the middle. As to time point: week 47, end of study. Vaccinated patients received 300 ug of mutant IDH1 20-mer peptide per dose, with topical imiquimod. Donor diagnoses consisted of new WHO grade 3 or 4 IDH1-mutant, ATRX-lost astrocytomas. For this clone: Its target is not known.

TCRdb keeps only in-frame clones here, not all; method: immunoSEQ multiplex PCR. The table records tens of thousands of clones, approximately 86% of them present only once. This clonotype was sampled from a man aged 18 to 35 with glioma. Some clones in this sample may be carry-over from other donors' samples. The input for sequencing was PBMCs, taken from a glioma patient whose treatment included an IDH1 peptide vaccine. This rearrangement joins TRBV29-1 to TRBJ2-1; D unclear. The CDR3: CSVEFSPYNEQFF. The CDR3 DNA sequence: TGCAGCGTTGAATTCTCCCCATACAATGAGCAGTTCTTC.